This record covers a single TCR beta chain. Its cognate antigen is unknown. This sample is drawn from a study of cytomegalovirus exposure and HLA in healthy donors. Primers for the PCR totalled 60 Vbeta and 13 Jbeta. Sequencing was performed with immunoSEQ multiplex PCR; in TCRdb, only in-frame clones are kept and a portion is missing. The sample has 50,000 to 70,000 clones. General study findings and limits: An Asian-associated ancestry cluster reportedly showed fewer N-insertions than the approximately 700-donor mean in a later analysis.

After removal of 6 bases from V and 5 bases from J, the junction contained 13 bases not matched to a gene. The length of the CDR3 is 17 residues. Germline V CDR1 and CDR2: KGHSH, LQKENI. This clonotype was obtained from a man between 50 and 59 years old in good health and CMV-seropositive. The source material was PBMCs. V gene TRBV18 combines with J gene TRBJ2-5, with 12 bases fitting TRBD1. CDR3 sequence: CASSYGIGTGGAETQYF. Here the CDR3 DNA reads TGTGCCAGCTCCTACGGGATTGGGACAGGGGGCGCGGAGACCCAGTACTTC. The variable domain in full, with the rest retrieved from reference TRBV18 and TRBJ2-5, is NAGVMQNPRHLVRRRGQEARLRCSPMKGHSHVYWYRQLPEEGLKFMVYLQKENIIDESGMPKERFSAEFPKEGPSILRIQQVVRGDSAAYFCASSYGIGTGGAETQYFGPGTRLLVL.